This T cell receptor beta chain was identified in a study of Ad26.COV2.S vaccination and SARS-CoV-2 variants. For the study at large: Intramuscular Ad26.COV2.S doses were given once or twice, 56 days apart.

Libraries were prepared by immunoSEQ multiplex PCR; TCRdb keeps only in-frame clonotypes and omits some of them. The sample lists about 460,000 clones; 89% were seen once. Treatment here: roughly 20 received Ad26.COV2.S at low or high dose, single or two shots; several received placebo; per-sample allocation not given. Collection of the samples took place on day 63 after the first injection of vaccine or placebo. Boston hosted the donor, who was an adult aged 18-55 years. The shot given was an Ad26 vector that makes Wuhan-strain SARS-CoV-2 spike. Turning to this clone: Its target is unknown.

Germline loops: CDR1 MNHEY, CDR2 SMNVEV (reference sequence). The CDR3 has 17 residues. V lost 5 bases to trimming and J lost 4 bases, with 20 bases between them. The study's findings and limits: Whether participants received vaccine or placebo, their non-spike TCR breadth was similar.

This specimen consisted of peripheral blood, obtained in a trial of Ad26.COV2.S vaccine versus placebo. This chain connects TRBV27 to TRBJ2-2; D is tentatively TRBD1 or TRBD2 (5 bases each). This sequence originates from a person aged 18 to 59 who received the Ad26.COV2.S COVID-19 vaccine or a placebo. The CDR3: CASSQEGKTGGTGELFF. The DNA for the CDR3 is TGTGCCAGCAGTCAAGAGGGGAAAACGGGCGGCACCGGGGAGCTGTTTTTT.